These T cell receptor beta chains were read from a single sample in a study of control samples from healthy donors and cancer patients. Profiled with immunoSEQ multiplex PCR; TCRdb holds only in-frame clones, not every one. The sample has some 220,000 clones, roughly 94% seen once. The material sequenced was blood. The receptors come from a man aged 45-65 years in good health. Each CDR3 is given with its conserved first and last residue. D genes are given only for firm matches. A clone size is listed for some rows: how often the clone was seen (once, few, many), or a class if it is expanded.

d_call,v_call,clone_size,j_call,cdr3_nt,cdr3_aa
-,TRBV6-5,-,TRBJ1-6,TGTGCCAGCAGCGTACAGGGCTCACCCCTCCACTTT,CASSVQGSPLHF
-,TRBV11-3,-,TRBJ1-3,TGTGCCAGCAGCCCTGGCGGAGGGGGCTCTGGAAACACCATATATTTT,CASSPGGGGSGNTIYF
TRBD2,TRBV6-5,-,TRBJ2-2,TGTGCCAGCCGGGAGGGTGGCGCCGGGGAGCTGTTTTTT,CASREGGAGELFF
-,TRBV29-1,-,TRBJ2-3,TGCAGCGTTGAAAGGCAGCTTGTCGATACGCAGTATTTT,CSVERQLVDTQYF
-,TRBV7-2,-,TRBJ2-3,TGTGCCAGCAGCCTAGTGTCGGGGAGCACAGATACGCAGTATTTT,CASSLVSGSTDTQYF
TRBD1,TRBV2,-,TRBJ2-1,TGTGCCAGCAGTGATGAGGGGGCGACCTACAATGAGCAGTTCTTC,CASSDEGATYNEQFF
TRBD1,TRBV18,-,TRBJ1-5,TGTGCCAGCTCACACGGGACAGGGCCGAGTTATAGCAATCAGCCCCAGCATTTT,CASSHGTGPSYSNQPQHF
TRBD2,TRBV7-6,-,TRBJ2-3,TGTGCCAGCAGCTTAGCGGGGGGGGTAGATACGCAGTATTTT,CASSLAGGVDTQYF
TRBD1,TRBV19,-,TRBJ1-2,TGTGCCAGTAGGGACGACAGGGTGAACTATGGCTACACCTTC,CASRDDRVNYGYTF
TRBD1,TRBV5-5,-,TRBJ2-7,TGTGCCAGCAGCGCGACAGGGGATCTCGACGAGCAGTACTTC,CASSATGDLDEQYF
-,TRBV23-1,-,TRBJ1-2,TGCGCCAGCAGCCCGTCCCGGGACAAAAAAGCCTCAAACTATGGCTACACCTTC,CASSPSRDKKASNYGYTF
-,TRBV11-3,-,TRBJ2-7,TGTGCCAGCAGCCCGGCAGGGCGCGGCGAGCAGTACTTC,CASSPAGRGEQYF
-,TRBV5-6,once,TRBJ2-3,TGTGCCAGCAGCCCCCGAGGGATCTCGCCGTCAGATACGCAGTATTTT,CASSPRGISPSDTQYF
TRBD1,TRBV15,-,TRBJ1-5,TGTGCCACCAGTGGAGGCGGGACAGGGGCATATCAGCCCCAGCATTTT,CATSGGGTGAYQPQHF
-,TRBV19,few,TRBJ1-5,TGTGCCAGTAGCGGGACGGTGGCCATCACGCCCCAGCATTTT,CASSGTVAITPQHF
-,TRBV7-2,-,TRBJ2-2,TGTGCCAGCAGCTTCCGGGACATGAACACCGGGGAGCTGTTTTTT,CASSFRDMNTGELFF
-,TRBV24-1,-,TRBJ1-3,TGTGCCACCAGTGGCCGTTTACAAGACTCTGGAAACACCATATATTTT,CATSGRLQDSGNTIYF
-,TRBV11-2,-,TRBJ2-1,TGTGCCAGCAGCTTAAGTGACGTAAATGAGCAGTTCTTC,CASSLSDVNEQFF
-,TRBV18,-,TRBJ1-4,TGTGCCAGCTCACCACGTTCAGGGAATGAAAAACTGTTTTTT,CASSPRSGNEKLFF
TRBD1,TRBV27,once,TRBJ2-2,TGTGCCAGCAGTATTCAGACAGGGCCCGGGGAGCTGTTTTTT,CASSIQTGPGELFF
-,TRBV6-5,-,TRBJ2-5,TGTGCCAGCAGCCGGGACGGGACCAAGAAGACCCAGTACTTC,CASSRDGTKKTQYF
-,TRBV5-1,-,TRBJ2-2,TGCGCCAGCAGCTTGGGGGCTCTCGGGGAGCTGTTTTTT,CASSLGALGELFF
TRBD1,TRBV27,once,TRBJ2-4,TGTGCCAGCAGCTCTCGACAGGGAAACATTCAGTACTTC,CASSSRQGNIQYF
-,TRBV19,-,TRBJ1-1,TGTGCCAGCTCGAGGGGGAGGGAGCCGAACACTGAAGCTTTCTTT,CASSRGREPNTEAFF
TRBD1,TRBV5-1,-,TRBJ1-1,TGCGCCAGCAGCGTGCAGGGGGCGAACACTGAAGCTTTCTTT,CASSVQGANTEAFF
TRBD1,TRBV2,-,TRBJ1-2,TGTGCCAGCACCGGACTAAGGACAGGCTATGGCTACACCTTC,CASTGLRTGYGYTF